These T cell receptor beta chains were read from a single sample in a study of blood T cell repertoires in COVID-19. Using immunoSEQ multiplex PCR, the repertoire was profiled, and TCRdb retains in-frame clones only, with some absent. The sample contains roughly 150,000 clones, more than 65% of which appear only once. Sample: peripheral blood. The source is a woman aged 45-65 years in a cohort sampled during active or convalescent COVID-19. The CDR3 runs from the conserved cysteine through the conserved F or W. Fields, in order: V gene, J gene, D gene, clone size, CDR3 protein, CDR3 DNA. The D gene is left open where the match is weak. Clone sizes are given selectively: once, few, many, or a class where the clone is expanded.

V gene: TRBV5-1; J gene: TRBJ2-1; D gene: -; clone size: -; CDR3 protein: CASSLAGSGSNEQFF; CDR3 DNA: TGCGCCAGCAGCTTGGCTGGTAGCGGCTCCAATGAGCAGTTCTTC
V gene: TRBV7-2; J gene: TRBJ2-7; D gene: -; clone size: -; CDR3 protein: CASSFRAYEQYF; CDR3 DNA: TGTGCCAGCAGCTTCCGGGCCTACGAGCAGTACTTC
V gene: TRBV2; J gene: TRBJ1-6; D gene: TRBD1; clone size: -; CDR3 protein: CASISDRGRSPPLHF; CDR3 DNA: TGTGCCAGCATATCGGACAGGGGGCGATCCCCACCCCTCCACTTT
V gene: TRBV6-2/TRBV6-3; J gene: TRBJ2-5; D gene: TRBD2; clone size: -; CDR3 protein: CASSSGTSGDETQYF; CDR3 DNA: TGTGCCAGCAGTTCCGGGACTAGCGGGGATGAGACCCAGTACTTC
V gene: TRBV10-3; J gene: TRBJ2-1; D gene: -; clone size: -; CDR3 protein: CAIREQSSYNEQFF; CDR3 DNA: TGTGCCATCAGAGAACAGTCCTCCTACAATGAGCAGTTCTTC
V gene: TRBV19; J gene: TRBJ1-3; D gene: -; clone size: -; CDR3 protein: CASSPDSGNTIYF; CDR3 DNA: TGTGCCAGTAGCCCAGACAGTGGAAACACCATATATTTT
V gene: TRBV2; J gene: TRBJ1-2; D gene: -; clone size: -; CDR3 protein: CASSEREIQDRGYTF; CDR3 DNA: TGTGCCAGCAGTGAACGCGAAATCCAGGATCGTGGCTACACCTTC
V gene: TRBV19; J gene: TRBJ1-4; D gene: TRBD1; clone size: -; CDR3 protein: CASSIRDRGNEKLFF; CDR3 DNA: TGTGCCAGTAGTATTCGAGACAGGGGTAATGAAAAACTGTTTTTT
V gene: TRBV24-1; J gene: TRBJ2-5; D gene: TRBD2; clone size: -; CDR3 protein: CATSDSMTSGGETQYF; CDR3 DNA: TGTGCCACCAGTGATTCAATGACTAGCGGGGGGGAGACCCAGTACTTC
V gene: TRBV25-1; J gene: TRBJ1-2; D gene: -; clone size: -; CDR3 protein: CASSGAGYGYTF; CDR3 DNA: TGTGCCAGCAGTGGAGCAGGGTATGGCTACACCTTC
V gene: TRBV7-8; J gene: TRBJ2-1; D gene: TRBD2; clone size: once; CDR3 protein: CASSQLATYNEQFF; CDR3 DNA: TGTGCCAGCAGCCAACTAGCGACCTACAATGAGCAGTTCTTC
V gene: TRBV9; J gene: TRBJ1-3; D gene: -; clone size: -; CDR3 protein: CASSANQGSGNTIYF; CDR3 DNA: TGTGCCAGCAGCGCCAATCAGGGCTCTGGAAACACCATATATTTT
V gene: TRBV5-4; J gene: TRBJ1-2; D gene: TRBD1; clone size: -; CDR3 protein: CASSLGDRAYYGYTF; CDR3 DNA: TGTGCCAGCAGCTTGGGCGACAGGGCCTACTATGGCTACACCTTC
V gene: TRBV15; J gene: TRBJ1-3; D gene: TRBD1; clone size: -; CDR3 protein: CATSRDWTGPHF; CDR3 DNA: TGTGCCACCAGCAGAGATTGGACAGGGCCGCATTTT
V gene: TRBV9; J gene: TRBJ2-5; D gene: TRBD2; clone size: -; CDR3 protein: CASSVAGGGSGETQYF; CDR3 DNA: TGTGCCAGCAGCGTAGCTGGGGGGGGTTCAGGCGAGACCCAGTACTTC
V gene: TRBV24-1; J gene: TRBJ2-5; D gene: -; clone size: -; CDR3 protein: CATARGAGETQYF; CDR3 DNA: TGTGCCACCGCCAGGGGGGCGGGAGAGACCCAGTACTTC